There are many counts of the clone carrying this TCR beta chain. Its matching antigen is unknown. The protocol attached unique molecular identifiers to individual cDNA molecules. Via MiXCR, TCRdb re-called the 5' RACE reads, giving one row per CDR3 protein. The top ten clones hold 17% of a sample with 45,000 to 75,000 distinct CDR3 sequences, 8% to 9% of them seen once. The sample is drawn from a study of early T cells in non-severe SARS-CoV-2 infection. Study summary: Unpaired chains resulted from sequencing bulk RNA of unsorted whole blood.

Study-level points and caveats: Database matching using VDJdb favored anti-spike CD8 responses, with private and CD4 specificities left missing.

The trim removed 4 bases at V and 6 bases at J, leaving 11 bases unmatched. This CDR3 is built from 17 residues. The sequencing sample was made of whole blood. The receptor's source is an adult who was a healthcare worker with PCR-confirmed SARS-CoV-2 infection or an uninfected control (not recorded which). This rearrangement joins TRBV12-3 or TRBV12-4 to TRBJ2-3; 12 bases match TRBD1. The DNA for the CDR3 is TGTGCCAGCAGTTCTAGCGGGACAGGGGGCAACCGGGATACGCAGTATTTT. Amino acid sequence: CASSSSGTGGNRDTQYF.